This T cell receptor (beta chain) was sequenced during a study of cytomegalovirus exposure and HLA in healthy donors. PCR involved 60 Vbeta and 13 Jbeta primers. Assay used: immunoSEQ multiplex PCR; TCRdb lists only in-frame clones, some missing. The table lists fewer than 200,000 clones, about 70% of them singletons. The CDR3 extends over 15 amino acids. Germline lookup yields CDR1 MGHRA and CDR2 YSYEKL. J was trimmed by 3 bases and V by 3 bases; bases with no gene match: 5. The sample comprised PBMCs. The TCR originated in a woman in her twenties or thirties in good health and CMV-seronegative. This rearrangement joins TRBV4-1 to TRBJ2-3; 8 bases map to TRBD2. The CDR3 spells CASSQGAGVTDTQYF. CDR3 nucleotides: TGCGCCAGCAGCCAGGGAGCGGGAGTAACAGATACGCAGTATTTT.